Listed below are T cell receptor beta chains from one sample, sequenced in a study of human T cells and chemical hapten exposure. TCRdb re-derived calls from the RACE reads in MiXCR, one entry per CDR3 protein. The repertoire holds about 59,000 distinct CDR3 sequences, with 11% as singletons. Sequences were derived from whole blood, sampled in connection with sensitization to the hapten diphenylcyclopropenone (DPC). These receptors were obtained from a woman aged 35 to 49 with alopecia areata. Some clones in this sample may be carry-over from other donors' samples. CDR3s include the opening cysteine and the closing phenylalanine or tryptophan. Fields, in order: V gene, clone size, D gene, J gene, CDR3 length, CDR3 DNA, CDR3 protein. The D gene is left open where the match is weak. The size field is filled for only some rows; it gives once, few, many or a size class.

TRBV10-2	NA	NA	TRBJ1-6	15	TGCGCCAGCAGTGAGTCGACAGTAAGAAGCTCACCCCTCCACTTT	CASSESTVRSSPLHF
TRBV7-2	few	TRBD2	TRBJ2-3	17	TGTGCCAGCAGCTTAAATCTAGCGGGAGGTCGCCAAGATACGCAGTATTTT	CASSLNLAGGRQDTQYF
TRBV12-5	few	NA	TRBJ2-1	11	TGTGCTAGTGGCTCCGGCGGCGAGCAGTTCTTC	CASGSGGEQFF
TRBV2	medium-sized	TRBD2	TRBJ2-2	15	TGTGCCAGCTCTAGCGGGAGTATATCCCCCGGGGAGCTGTTTTTT	CASSSGSISPGELFF
TRBV20-1	many	TRBD2	TRBJ2-7	14	TGCAGTGCCCAAGGGTCCGGGACTAACTACGAGCAGTACTTC	CSAQGSGTNYEQYF
TRBV7-2	many	TRBD1	TRBJ2-1	19	TGTGCCAGCAGCTTAGGTTTAGGGACAGGGGGCAAGCGGGAGAATGAGCAGTTCTTC	CASSLGLGTGGKRENEQFF
TRBV29-1	NA	NA	TRBJ1-2	11	TGCAGCGTTGACCCGACGTATGGCTACACCTTC	CSVDPTYGYTF
TRBV20-1	many	TRBD2	TRBJ2-1	15	TGCAGTGCTAGAGAGCTAGCGGGAGCGAGTTATGAGCAGTTCTTC	CSARELAGASYEQFF
TRBV29-1	NA	TRBD1	TRBJ2-7	14	TGCAGCGTTGCAAGGGGGCAGGGGGATTACGAGCAGTACTTC	CSVARGQGDYEQYF
TRBV7-6	few	NA	TRBJ2-3	16	TGTGCCAGCAGCTTAGCACTGGGAGTGGGTACAGATACGCAGTATTTT	CASSLALGVGTDTQYF
TRBV10-3	NA	TRBD1	TRBJ1-5	14	TGTGCCATCAGTGGATCAGGGGGCTGGCAGCCCCAGCATTTT	CAISGSGGWQPQHF
TRBV11-3	many	NA	TRBJ2-1	19	TGTGCCAGCAGCCGCCGATCCAGGGGTCCTCACCCGAACAGCAATGAGCAGTTCTTC	CASSRRSRGPHPNSNEQFF
TRBV19	few	NA	TRBJ1-1	15	TGTGCCAGTACCAACCCGGGGCAGGGAGGGACTGAAGCTTTCTTT	CASTNPGQGGTEAFF
TRBV7-9	NA	NA	TRBJ1-2	14	TGTGCCAGCAGCTCGAAGCCGGGACCTTATGGCTACACCTTC	CASSSKPGPYGYTF
TRBV9	many	NA	TRBJ2-1	14	TGTGCCAGCGCCTTAGCTAGCTCCTACAATGAGCAGTTCTTC	CASALASSYNEQFF
TRBV6-5	many	TRBD2	TRBJ2-2	15	TGTGCCAGCAGTTCGGCGGGAGAAAACACCGGGGAGCTGTTTTTT	CASSSAGENTGELFF
TRBV19	many	NA	TRBJ2-7	13	TGTGCCAGCGGCGGGCAGGGATGGAGCGAGCAGTACTTC	CASGGQGWSEQYF
TRBV5-4	few	NA	TRBJ2-3	15	TGTGCCAGCAGCTTGGACGGGAGTCCCGCAGATACGCAGTATTTT	CASSLDGSPADTQYF
TRBV7-9	NA	NA	TRBJ2-5	16	TGTGCCAGCAGCCCCTCAGGGACACCAGACCAAGAGACCCAGTACTTC	CASSPSGTPDQETQYF
TRBV5-4	few	TRBD1	TRBJ2-7	16	TGTGCCAGCAGCGTTGGAGCCGGGACAGCTTCTTACGAGCAGTACTTC	CASSVGAGTASYEQYF
TRBV12-3/TRBV12-4	NA	NA	TRBJ1-6	14	TGTGCCAGCAGCGGACCAGGGACAAATTCACCCCTCCACTTT	CASSGPGTNSPLHF
TRBV6-1	few	TRBD2	TRBJ2-1	15	TGTGCCAGCAGATATGAGCGGGGCTCCTACAATGAGCAGTTCTTC	CASRYERGSYNEQFF
TRBV7-2	NA	TRBD1	TRBJ1-1	15	TGTGCCAGCAGCTTAGATCACAGGGGGAACACTGAAGCTTTCTTT	CASSLDHRGNTEAFF
TRBV20-1	NA	NA	TRBJ1-6	8	TGCAGTGTAGGGTCCCTCCACTTT	CSVGSLHF
TRBV7-2	NA	TRBD2	TRBJ2-1	17	TGTGCCAGCAGCTTAGTAGGGTCAGCGGGGGGGCCCGATGAGCAGTTCTTC	CASSLVGSAGGPDEQFF
TRBV7-8	NA	NA	TRBJ2-7	15	TGTCCCAGCAGTTTTAGCGACCCCAGCTCCTACGAGCAGTACTTC	CPSSFSDPSSYEQYF
TRBV6-2/TRBV6-3	NA	TRBD1	TRBJ1-5	19	TGTGCCAGCAGTTACTCGTCGAACAGGGGGGGTAATAGCAATCAGCCCCAGCATTTT	CASSYSSNRGGNSNQPQHF
TRBV7-2	many	NA	TRBJ1-3	16	TGTGCCAGCAGCTTAGCGCCAGCCAGCTCTGGAAACACCATATATTTT	CASSLAPASSGNTIYF
TRBV7-2	NA	TRBD1	TRBJ1-5	15	TGTGCCAGCAGCTCCGAAAAGGGACAGGCGCCGCCCCAGCATTTT	CASSSEKGQAPPQHF
TRBV18	NA	NA	TRBJ1-5	13	TGTGCCAGCTCACCACTGGGGGGTCAGCCCCAGCATTTT	CASSPLGGQPQHF
TRBV18	NA	NA	TRBJ2-3	13	TGTGCCAGTTCGGACGGACCACAAAATACGCAGTATTTT	CASSDGPQNTQYF
TRBV29-1	NA	NA	TRBJ1-1	11	TGCAGCGTCGGGTTGAACACTGAAGCTTTCTTT	CSVGLNTEAFF
TRBV6-1	NA	NA	TRBJ2-7	15	TGTGCCAGCAGTGATCGTATGTGGGGGGCCTACGAGCAGTACTTC	CASSDRMWGAYEQYF
TRBV2	many	TRBD1	TRBJ1-1	15	TGTGCCAGCAGGGAGGGACAGCTATTGAACACTGAAGCTTTCTTT	CASREGQLLNTEAFF
TRBV29-1	NA	NA	TRBJ1-6	11	TGCAGCGTCGGTGACGATTCACCCCTCCACTTT	CSVGDDSPLHF
TRBV4-3	many	NA	TRBJ1-4	15	TGCGCCAGCAGCCAAGGGGCCCCAACTAATGAAAAACTGTTTTTT	CASSQGAPTNEKLFF
TRBV20-1	many	TRBD1	TRBJ2-3	13	TGCAGTTCCCCGACAGGGAAGACAGATACGCAGTATTTT	CSSPTGKTDTQYF
TRBV6-2/TRBV6-3	many	TRBD2	TRBJ2-3	16	TGTGCCAGCAGTTACGGACGGGGGGGCCGTGTAGATACGCAGTATTTT	CASSYGRGGRVDTQYF
TRBV7-9	many	NA	TRBJ1-2	15	TGTGCCAGCAGCTTAGCGATGGCGGGTTTCTATGGCTACACCTTC	CASSLAMAGFYGYTF
TRBV7-2	NA	TRBD2	TRBJ2-2	16	TGTGCCAGCAGCTTCCCCAGCGGGAGTATCACCGGGGAGCTGTTTTTT	CASSFPSGSITGELFF
TRBV12-3/TRBV12-4	many	NA	TRBJ2-2	14	TGTGCCAGCAGTTTACTGGGGAACACCGGGGAGCTGTTTTTT	CASSLLGNTGELFF
TRBV20-1	few	TRBD2	TRBJ2-1	15	TGCAGTGCTAGAGATCGCGGTAGCGGGATAAATGAGCAGTTCTTC	CSARDRGSGINEQFF
TRBV6-5	NA	TRBD1	TRBJ1-6	18	TGTGCCAGCAGGCCCGGGACAGGAGGGCGCTCCTATAATTCACCCCTCCACTTT	CASRPGTGGRSYNSPLHF
TRBV12-3/TRBV12-4	many	NA	TRBJ2-2	13	TGTGCCAGCAGTTTATCGAGCACCGGGGAGCTGTTTTTT	CASSLSSTGELFF
TRBV2	NA	TRBD1	TRBJ2-4	18	TGTGCCAGCAGTGAAGCGGGATTACAGGGGTGGGCAGAATACATTCAGTACTTC	CASSEAGLQGWAEYIQYF
TRBV7-9	NA	NA	TRBJ2-1	11	TGTGCCAGCAGCCCCACGGATGAGCAGTTCTTC	CASSPTDEQFF
TRBV7-6	many	TRBD2	TRBJ2-5	17	TGTGCCAGCAGCTTAAACCTAGCGGGGGGGTTCCAAGAGACCCAGTACTTC	CASSLNLAGGFQETQYF
TRBV20-1	NA	NA	TRBJ2-5	14	TGCAGTGCTCCGTGGACCGGGGGCGTAGAGACCCAGTACTTC	CSAPWTGGVETQYF
TRBV12-3/TRBV12-4	many	NA	TRBJ2-2	13	TGTGCCAGCAGTTTTGTAGAAGCCGGGGAGCTGTTTTTT	CASSFVEAGELFF
TRBV6-2/TRBV6-3	many	NA	TRBJ2-7	16	TGTGCCAGCAGCTTGAGTGACAGTCTGTCTTTCTACGAGCAGTACTTC	CASSLSDSLSFYEQYF
TRBV6-1	many	NA	TRBJ2-3	15	TGTGCCAGCACCTCGCTGGACGGCAACACAGATACGCAGTATTTT	CASTSLDGNTDTQYF